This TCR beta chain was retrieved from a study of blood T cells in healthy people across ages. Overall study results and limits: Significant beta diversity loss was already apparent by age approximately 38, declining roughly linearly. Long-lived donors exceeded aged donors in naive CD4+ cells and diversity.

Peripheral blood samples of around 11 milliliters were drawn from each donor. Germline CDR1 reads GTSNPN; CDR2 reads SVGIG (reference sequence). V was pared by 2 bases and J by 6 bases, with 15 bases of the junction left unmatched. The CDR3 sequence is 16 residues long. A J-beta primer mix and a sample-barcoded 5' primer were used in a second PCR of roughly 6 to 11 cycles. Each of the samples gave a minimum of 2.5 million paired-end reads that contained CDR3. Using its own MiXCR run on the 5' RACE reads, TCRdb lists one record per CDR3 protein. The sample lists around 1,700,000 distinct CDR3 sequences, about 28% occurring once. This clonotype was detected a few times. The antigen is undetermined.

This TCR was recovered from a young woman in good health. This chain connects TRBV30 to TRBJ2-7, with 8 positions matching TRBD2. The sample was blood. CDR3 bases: TGTGCCTGGAGTCCACCTCCGACTAGCGTAGATTCCGAGCAGTACTTC. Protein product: CAWSPPPTSVDSEQYF.